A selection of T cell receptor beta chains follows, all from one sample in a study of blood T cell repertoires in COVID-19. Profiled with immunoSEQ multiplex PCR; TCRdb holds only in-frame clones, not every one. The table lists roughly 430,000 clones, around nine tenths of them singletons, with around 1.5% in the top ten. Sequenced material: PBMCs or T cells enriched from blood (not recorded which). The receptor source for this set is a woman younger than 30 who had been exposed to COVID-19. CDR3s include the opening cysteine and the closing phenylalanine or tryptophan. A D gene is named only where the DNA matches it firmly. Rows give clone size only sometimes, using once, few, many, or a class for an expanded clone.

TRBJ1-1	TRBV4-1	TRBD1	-	TGCGCCAGCAGCCCGATTGCACAGGGGTTGAACACTGAAGCTTTCTTT	CASSPIAQGLNTEAFF
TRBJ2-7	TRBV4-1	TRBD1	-	TGCGCCAGCAGCCCTAGGACAGGGGACTACGAGCAGTACTTC	CASSPRTGDYEQYF
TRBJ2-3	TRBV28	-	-	TGTGCCAGCAGTTCTCCCCTGTTTCAGTATTTT	CASSSPLFQYF
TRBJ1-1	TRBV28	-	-	TGTGCCAGCAGGGAGGGACCTGGAGGCACTGAAGCTTTCTTT	CASREGPGGTEAFF
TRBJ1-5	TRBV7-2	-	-	TGTGCCAGCAGCCTCAGGATCACGAATCAGCCCCAGCATTTT	CASSLRITNQPQHF
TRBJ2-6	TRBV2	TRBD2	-	TGTGCCAGCAGGGCACTAGCGGGTGTCTCTGGGGCCAACGTCCTGACTTTC	CASRALAGVSGANVLTF
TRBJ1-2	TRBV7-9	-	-	TGTGCCAGCAGCTTAGGGACAGCAGCTAACTATGGCTACACCTTC	CASSLGTAANYGYTF
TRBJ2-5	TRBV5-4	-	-	TGTGCCAGCAGCTTGGTCGGCCAAGAGACCCAGTACTTC	CASSLVGQETQYF
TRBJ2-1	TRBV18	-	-	TGTGCCAGCGCCCCAAACAGTAACTCCTACAATGAGCAGTTCTTC	CASAPNSNSYNEQFF
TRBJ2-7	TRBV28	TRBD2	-	TGTGCCACCACCAAATTAGCGGGAGGCAGATACGAGCAGTACTTC	CATTKLAGGRYEQYF
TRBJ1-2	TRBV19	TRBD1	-	TGTGCCAGTAGTACCGGACAGGGGATTGGACACTATGGCTACACCTTC	CASSTGQGIGHYGYTF
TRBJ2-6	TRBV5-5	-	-	TGTGCCAGCAAACTAGTTTCTGGGGCCAACGTCCTGACTTTC	CASKLVSGANVLTF
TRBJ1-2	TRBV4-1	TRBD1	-	TGCGCCAGCAGCGAGACAGGGGGCGGCTATGGCTACACCTTC	CASSETGGGYGYTF
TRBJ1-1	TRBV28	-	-	-	CASSTSGEDTEAFF
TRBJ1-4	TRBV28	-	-	TGTGCCAGCAGCCTCTCGGATGAAAAACTGTTTTTT	CASSLSDEKLFF
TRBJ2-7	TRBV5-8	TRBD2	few	TGTGCCAGCAGCGCCCTAGCGGGAGGGCCCTACGAGCAGTACTTC	CASSALAGGPYEQYF
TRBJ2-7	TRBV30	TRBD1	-	TGTGCCTGGACTAACAAGGGGGCCGAGACGCAGTACTTC	CAWTNKGAETQYF
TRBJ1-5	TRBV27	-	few	TGTGCCATCGCTGGGACAAAGGGTTCCCTCGGCAATCAGCCCCAGCATTTT	CAIAGTKGSLGNQPQHF
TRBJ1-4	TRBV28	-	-	TGTGCCAGCAGTTTGGGGGGAGGGGGTGAAAAACTGTTTTTT	CASSLGGGGEKLFF
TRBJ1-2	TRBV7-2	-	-	TGTGCCAGCAGCTTAAATGGGCCTAACTATGGCTACACCTTC	CASSLNGPNYGYTF
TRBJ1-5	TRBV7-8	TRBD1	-	TGTGCCAGCAGCAGACAGGGGGGAGGCAATCAGCCCCAGCATTTT	CASSRQGGGNQPQHF
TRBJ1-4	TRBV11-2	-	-	TGTGCCAGCAGCTTAGACAGAGGGAATACATCAACTAATGAAAAACTGTTTTTT	CASSLDRGNTSTNEKLFF